One and the same sample provided the 18 T cell receptor beta chains below, sequenced in a study of blood T cell repertoires in COVID-19. Data came from immunoSEQ multiplex PCR; TCRdb stores just in-frame clones and leaves some out. The table includes over 100,000 clones, around 90% detected once. Sequencing used peripheral blood. The source of these receptors is a human donor in a cohort sampled during active COVID-19.

The rearrangement joins TRBV24-1 to TRBJ2-2, with D possibly TRBD2 on 5 matching bases. The CDR3 contains 14 residues. The germline V and J ends were trimmed by 2 bases and 11 bases, with 14 bases remaining between them. Germline loops: CDR1 KGHDR, CDR2 SFDVKD. The CDR3: CATSDSSIGGELFF. Written as DNA, the CDR3 is TGTGCCACCAGTGATTCATCGATAGGAGGAGAGCTGTTTTTT.

This clone was counted once. This chain connects TRBV7-2 to TRBJ1-4; a weak D match, TRBD1 (6 bases). Trimming pared 1 base from V and 8 bases from J, leaving 11 bases between. The germline V gene encodes CDR1 SGHTA and CDR2 FQGNSA. The CDR3 length is 14 residues. CDR3 sequence: CASSLDRVNEKLFF. CDR3 sequence (DNA): TGTGCCAGCAGCTTAGACAGGGTAAACGAAAAACTGTTTTTT.

This chain connects TRBV5-1 to TRBJ2-3; TRBD2 matches 8 bases. Germline CDR1 SGHRS, CDR2 YFSETQ. V lost 4 bases and J lost 2; bases outside the gene matches: 3. This CDR3 contains 14 residues. CDR3 region: CASSAGGPTDTQYF. CDR3 DNA: TGCGCCAGCAGCGCGGGAGGACCCACAGATACGCAGTATTTT.

The chain couples TRBV5-1 to TRBJ1-4; D unclear. In germline, CDR1 is SGHRS, CDR2 YFSETQ. The CDR3 consists of 13 residues. Deletions cut 2 bases from V and 7 bases from J, with 9 bases between. The CDR3 nucleotides read TGCGCCAGCAGCTTCCAAGGGAGTGAAAAACTGTTTTTT. Protein: CASSFQGSEKLFF.

This chain uses TRBV9 with TRBJ2-2; 8 bases align to TRBD1. The trim removed 0 bases at V and 8 bases at J, leaving 6 bases unmatched. Germline values: CDR1 SGDLS, CDR2 YYNGEE. The CDR3 runs to 15 residues. In DNA form, the CDR3 reads TGTGCCAGCAGCGTAGGGACAGGGACGAAGGGGGAGCTGTTTTTT. It codes for CASSVGTGTKGELFF.

V gene TRBV6-5 combines with J gene TRBJ2-3; 8 nucleotides align to TRBD2. V lost 6 bases to trimming and J lost 5 bases; unmatched junction nucleotides: 7. The germline V gene encodes CDR1 MNHEY and CDR2 SVGAGI. The CDR3 extends over 14 amino acids. CDR3 DNA sequence: TGTGCCAGCAGGACGGGGGGGCCGGGAGATACGCAGTATTTT. As protein: CASRTGGPGDTQYF.

This clone appeared once. The V call is TRBV18, the J call TRBJ2-7; 10 bases fit TRBD1. Unmatched junction bases numbered 1, after V lost 1 base and J lost 7 bases. The CDR3 has 13 amino acids. The germline CDR1 and CDR2 sequences are KGHSH and LQKENI. The CDR3 region has the DNA TGTGCCAGCTCACCACGGGGACAGGGGGAGCAGTACTTC. Translating it yields CASSPRGQGEQYF.

V is TRBV5-3 and J is TRBJ1-4; 8 bases align to TRBD1. TRBV5-3 is flagged as an ORF with uncertain function. Unmatched junction bases numbered 2, after V lost 1 base and J lost 6 bases. The CDR3 consists of 14 residues. The CDR3 DNA follows: TGTGCCAGAAGCTTGACAGGGGGAGATGAAAAACTGTTTTTT. Protein sequence: CARSLTGGDEKLFF.

This clone was recorded a few times. This chain uses TRBV19 with TRBJ1-1, with unresolved D. Between the trimmed V and J ends, which lost 2 bases and 1 base, there was a span of 5 bases. The CDR3 consists of 13 residues. The germline V gene has CDR1 LNHDA and CDR2 SQIVND (reference sequence). The CDR3 DNA sequence: TGTGCCAGTAGTATAAACTGGAACACTGAAGCTTTCTTT. Translated, it gives CASSINWNTEAFF.

The chain couples TRBV5-6 to TRBJ1-1; the D is unclear. Trimming removed 5 bases at V and 1 base at J, with 15 bases between. Germline assignment: CDR1 SGHDT and CDR2 YYEEEE. CDR3 size: 15 residues. The CDR3 reads CASRDLVAGNTEAFF. CDR3 DNA sequence: TGTGCCAGCAGAGATTTAGTGGCGGGGAACACTGAAGCTTTCTTT. The variable domain in full, completed from reference TRBV5-6 and TRBJ1-1, reads DAGVTQSPTHLIKTRGQQVTLRCSPKSGHDTVSWYQQALGQGPQFIFQYYEEEERQRGNFPDRFSGHQFPNYSSELNVNALLLGDSALYLCASRDLVAGNTEAFFGQGTRLTVV.

CDR3 sequence: CASSKASKIGTGIYEQYF. The CDR3 DNA reads as TGTGCCAGCAGCAAAGCCAGTAAGATCGGGACAGGGATCTACGAGCAGTACTTC. J is TRBJ2-7 and V is TRBV21-1; the table's D call, TRBD1, has no DNA check behind it. TRBV21-1 is flagged as a pseudogene. This CDR3 is 18 amino acids long.

This chain links TRBV3-1 (or the pseudogene TRBV3-2) with TRBJ2-2, with a weak D call TRBD2 (6 bases). The CDR3 contains 16 residues. Per germline, CDR1 LGHDT and CDR2 YNNKEL (reference sequence). The V end was cut by 3 bases, the J end by 0 bases, with 11 bases between. The CDR3: CASSQVGGANTGELFF. CDR3 bases: TGTGCCAGCAGCCAGGTTGGCGGGGCGAACACCGGGGAGCTGTTTTTT.

The chain is built from TRBV9 and TRBJ2-3, with D possibly being TRBD1 (6 bases). Germline lookup yields CDR1 SGDLS and CDR2 YYNGEE. The CDR3 contains 16 residues. Trimming took off 0 bases at V and 4 bases at J, with 15 bases between the two ends. CDR3 nucleotides: TGTGCCAGCAGCGTAGTTGGACGGGACAAATCAGATACGCAGTATTTT. It yields the protein CASSVVGRDKSDTQYF.

This chain links TRBV27 with TRBJ2-7, with a tentative D call TRBD2 (7 bases). Trimming removed 5 bases from V and 2 bases from J, with 16 bases in between. The length of the CDR3 is 15 residues. Germline-derived CDR1 and CDR2 are MNHEY and SMNVEV (reference sequence). CDR3 sequence: CASSHVGGRTYEQYF. For the CDR3, the DNA is TGTGCCAGCAGTCACGTGGGGGGGCGGACCTACGAGCAGTACTTC.

The CDR3 nucleotides are TGTGCCAGCTCGGCCGGGGGACTAAGGACGCCCCAGCATTTT. The encoded protein is CASSAGGLRTPQHF. The chain carries TRBV7-6 and TRBJ1-5; possibly TRBD1 for D (5 bases). V was cut by 8 bases and J by 9 bases, with 20 bases left in between. Germline-derived CDR1 and CDR2 are SGHVS and FNYEAQ. CDR3 length equals 14 residues.

CDR3 residues: CASSRTSAVGTQYF. The CDR3, as DNA: TGTGCCAGCAGTCGGACTAGCGCAGTGGGGACCCAGTACTTC. The chain uses TRBV6-5 and TRBJ2-5, with 9 nucleotides matching TRBD2. With 5 bases clipped from V and 7 bases from J, the junction kept 8 bases outside the gene matches. CDR1 MNHEY and CDR2 SVGAGI come from the germline V gene. This CDR3 contains 14 residues.

The rearrangement links TRBV3-1 (or the pseudogene TRBV3-2) to TRBJ2-5, with a tentative D call TRBD2 (5 bases). Trimming removed 2 bases at V and 5 bases at J, with 15 bases between. Germline values: CDR1 LGHDT, CDR2 YNNKEL (reference sequence). The CDR3 is 15 amino acids. The CDR3 sequence: CASSQLLSRRETQYF. The DNA of the CDR3 is TGTGCCAGCAGCCAACTGCTCTCCAGGAGGGAGACCCAGTACTTC.

This chain links TRBV19 with TRBJ1-4; tentative D call: TRBD1 (6 bases). V was cut by 2 bases and J by 7 bases, with 8 bases left in between. Germline-derived CDR1 and CDR2 are LNHDA and SQIVND (reference sequence). The CDR3 runs 13 residues. The CDR3 region is CASSITGTEKLFF. The CDR3 DNA reads TGTGCCAGTAGTATAACAGGGACTGAAAAACTGTTTTTT.